Shown below are 32 T cell receptor beta chains from a single sample sequenced in a study of CD8 T cells in ankylosing spondylitis. TCRdb re-analysed the 5' RACE reads in MiXCR, keeping a single row per CDR3 protein. The top ten hold around 33% of the sample, which has some 240,000 distinct CDR3 sequences, 15% to 20% seen once. The sample taken for sequencing was blood, either unsorted or a sorted T cell fraction (not recorded which). Source of these receptors: a male donor with ankylosing spondylitis or in good health (not recorded which).

This chain links TRBV6-1 with TRBJ2-1; D unclear. The CDR3 is made up of 14 amino acids. In germline, CDR1 is MNHNS, CDR2 SASEGT. V was clipped by 7 bases and J by 5 bases, with 15 bases between them. The CDR3 DNA is TGTGCCAGCAAAGGTACAAGGGCTCACAATGAGCAGTTCTTC. Residues: CASKGTRAHNEQFF.

The chain uses TRBV18 and TRBJ2-7; the match to TRBD2 covers 10 bases. From germline, CDR1 is KGHSH and CDR2 LQKENI. J gave up 5 bases and V 5 bases, and 6 bases lay outside the gene matches. The CDR3 has 14 amino acids. CDR3 in DNA: TGTGCCAGCTCATATCCTAGCGGGAGCCACGAGCAGTACTTC. It codes for CASSYPSGSHEQYF.

This clonotype showed up many times. This chain uses TRBV5-6 with TRBJ1-5; D gene unclear. The CDR3 runs 13 residues. With 1 base removed from V and 6 bases from J, the gap between germline ends came to 8 bases. Germline assignment: CDR1 SGHDT and CDR2 YYEEEE. The CDR3 DNA follows: TGTGCCAGCAGCTTGTCAGGAGGTCAGCCCCAGCATTTT. Translated: CASSLSGGQPQHF.

This rearrangement joins TRBV29-1 to TRBJ2-3; 7 nucleotides align to TRBD2. Germline CDR1 SQVTM, CDR2 ANQGSEA. This CDR3 is built from 15 residues. J was trimmed by 1 base and V by 3 bases; bases with no gene match: 7. The DNA of the CDR3 is TGCAGCGTTGACGGGGGGAACGTAGGCACAGATACGCAGTATTTT. This sequence encodes CSVDGGNVGTDTQYF.

This clonotype has a count of ten or more. The rearrangement uses TRBV7-9 and TRBJ1-1; D call uncertain. V gave up 4 bases and J gave up 5 bases, with 20 bases separating them. Germline V lookup: CDR1 SEHNR, CDR2 FQNEAQ (reference sequence). The CDR3 spans 16 residues. The CDR3 is CASSSTRSREWTEAFF. The CDR3 bases are TGTGCCAGCAGCTCCACGAGGAGTAGGGAGTGGACTGAAGCTTTCTTT.

This clonotype was observed a few times. V gene TRBV6-6 combines with J gene TRBJ2-7, with no clear D. This CDR3 comprises 13 residues. The germline V and J ends were trimmed by 0 bases and 1 base, with 4 bases remaining between them. Germline assignment: CDR1 MNHNY and CDR2 SVGAGI (reference sequence). The CDR3 reads CASSYSASYEQYF. The CDR3, as DNA: TGTGCCAGCAGTTACTCGGCTTCCTACGAGCAGTACTTC.

This clonotype was seen at least ten times. This chain connects TRBV29-1 to TRBJ2-5, with D possibly TRBD2 on 7 matching bases. CDR1 SQVTM and CDR2 ANQGSEA come from the germline V gene. The CDR3 covers 13 residues. The V gene lost 3 bases and the J gene lost 5 bases, with 13 bases spanning the gap. The CDR3 DNA follows: TGCAGCGTTGACGGGGGGACAATGGAGACCCAGTACTTC. Its translation is CSVDGGTMETQYF.

The rearrangement joins TRBV28 to TRBJ2-5; a weak D match, TRBD2 (6 bases). CDR3 length equals 15 residues. Germline assignment: CDR1 MDHEN and CDR2 SYDVKM. The ends were cut back, 5 bases at V and 3 bases at J, with 16 bases in the middle. In DNA, the CDR3 is TGTGCCAGCAGTCTACGGGCCGGAGGGGAAGAGACCCAGTACTTC. Translated: CASSLRAGGEETQYF.

The table lists this clonotype with many counts. This chain uses TRBV4-1 with TRBJ1-5; no firm D call. The CDR3 has 14 amino acids. The V and J ends lost 1 base and 5 bases respectively, with 9 bases between them. The germline V gene has CDR1 MGHRA and CDR2 YSYEKL. This CDR3 is CASSQVSRDQPQHF. The CDR3 DNA sequence: TGCGCCAGCAGCCAAGTTTCCCGGGATCAGCCCCAGCATTTT.

V gene TRBV29-1 combines with J gene TRBJ2-5; TRBD2 is a possible D gene (6 bases). CDR3 length equals 15 residues. The V gene's germline CDR1 is SQVTM and CDR2 ANQGSEA. V lost 2 bases to trimming and J lost 4 bases, with 17 bases between them. The CDR3: CSVERGGAGAETQYF. The CDR3, as DNA: TGCAGCGTTGAACGGGGCGGGGCGGGTGCAGAGACCCAGTACTTC. Combining the CDR3 with reference TRBV29-1 and TRBJ2-5 gives the whole variable domain SAVISQKPSRDICQRGTSLTIQCQVDSQVTMMFWYRQQPGQSLTLIATANQGSEATYESGFVIDKFPISRPNLTFSTLTVSNMSPEDSSIYLCSVERGGAGAETQYFGPGTRLLVL.

This clonotype has a handful of counts. This CDR3 reads CAITASGGNEQFF. The DNA of the CDR3 is TGTGCCATCACGGCTAGCGGGGGGAATGAGCAGTTCTTC. The rearrangement joins TRBV10-3 to TRBJ2-1; 11 nucleotides line up with TRBD2. V shed 7 bases, J shed 7 bases, and the junction held 3 bases outside the gene matches. Germline loops: CDR1 ENHRY, CDR2 SYGVKD. The CDR3 length is 13 residues.

This clonotype was seen only once. Germline and junction disagree at one end, which may indicate a read error. CDR3 nucleotide sequence: TGTACCAGCCGTCGATACAATGAGCAGTTCTTC. This codes for CTSRRYNEQFF. The gene calls are TRBV27 and TRBJ2-1; no definite D call. Per the germline V gene, CDR1 is MNHEY and CDR2 is SMNVEV (reference sequence). The CDR3 has 11 residues.

In its sample, this clonotype was seen a few times. The rearrangement joins TRBV7-9 to TRBJ2-7; D possibly corresponds to TRBD1 (6 bases). Per germline, CDR1 SEHNR and CDR2 FQNEAQ (reference sequence). V lost 4 bases and J lost 2, with 12 bases in between. This CDR3 spans 14 amino acids. Here the CDR3 reads CASSSRDNAYEQYF. DNA for the CDR3: TGTGCCAGCAGCTCCCGGGACAACGCCTACGAGCAGTACTTC.

V and J are TRBV20-1 and TRBJ2-1; TRBD2 matches at 9 bases. The CDR3 consists of 16 residues. Trimming cost V 1 base and J 0 bases; bases outside gene matches: 4. From germline, CDR1 is DFQATT and CDR2 SNEGSKA (reference sequence). CDR3 DNA sequence: TGCAGTGCTAGAGGACTAGCGGTTAGCTCCTACAATGAGCAGTTCTTC. This codes for CSARGLAVSSYNEQFF.

Ten or more counts support this clonotype. The rearrangement uses TRBV27 and TRBJ2-2, with no clear D. V lost 1 base and J lost 3, with 3 bases in between. CDR3 length: 13 residues. Germline-derived CDR1 and CDR2 are MNHEY and SMNVEV (reference sequence). For the CDR3, the DNA is TGTGCCAGCAGTTTATTGGACACCGGGGAGCTGTTTTTT. Encoded protein: CASSLLDTGELFF.

This chain joins TRBV28 and TRBJ2-3, with D perhaps being TRBD1 or TRBD2 (5 bases each). This CDR3 spans 14 amino acids. Germline V gene sequence: CDR1 MDHEN, CDR2 SYDVKM. V lost 4 bases and J lost 0, with 8 bases in between. The CDR3, as DNA: TGTGCCAGCAGTTCGGGACGAAGCACAGATACGCAGTATTTT. It encodes CASSSGRSTDTQYF.

The chain links TRBV30 to TRBJ2-2; TRBD2 is a possible D gene (6 bases). CDR3 size: 12 residues. V gave up 8 bases and J gave up 7 bases, with 14 bases separating them. Germline-derived CDR1 and CDR2 are GTSNPN and SVGIG (reference sequence). The CDR3 loop reads CAGRPGVGELFF. CDR3 nucleotides: TGTGCCGGAAGACCGGGAGTCGGGGAGCTGTTTTTT.

This clonotype was recorded a few times. V gene TRBV7-6 combines with J gene TRBJ1-4, with 10 bases identical to TRBD1. J gave up 6 bases and V 6 bases, and 7 bases lay outside the gene matches. CDR3 length: 15 amino acids. Per germline, CDR1 SGHVS and CDR2 FNYEAQ. CDR3 sequence (DNA): TGTGCCAGCAGAGCGGACAGGGGGACAGATGAAAAACTGTTTTTT. This codes for CASRADRGTDEKLFF.

This sequence joins TRBV7-9 and TRBJ2-5; TRBD2 aligns across 8 bases. The CDR3 totals 14 residues. CDR1 and CDR2 (germline): SEHNR, FQNEAQ (reference sequence). The V and J ends lost 5 bases and 2 bases, in that order; junction bases with no gene match: 4. Written as DNA, the CDR3 is TGTGCCAGCAGCGCGCGGGGGGAACAAGAGACCCAGTACTTC. It encodes CASSARGEQETQYF. Complete variable domain (other parts from reference TRBV7-9 and TRBJ2-5): DTGVSQNPRHKITKRGQNVTFRCDPISEHNRLYWYRQTLGQGPEFLTYFQNEAQLEKSRLLSDRFSAERPKGSFSTLEIQRTEQGDSAMYLCASSARGEQETQYFGPGTRLLVL.

This clonotype was observed many times. The chain uses TRBV6-1 and TRBJ1-1; D might be TRBD1 (6 bases). CDR1 and CDR2 (germline): MNHNS, SASEGT. The CDR3 runs 14 residues. V shed 7 bases and J shed 4 bases, with 16 bases lying between them. In DNA, the CDR3 is TGTGCCAGCACTCTCTCCGCAGGGGTCACTGAAGCTTTCTTT. Protein sequence: CASTLSAGVTEAFF.

V gene TRBV7-2 combines with J gene TRBJ2-1; 13 nucleotides align to TRBD2. This CDR3 has 17 amino acids. The germline CDR1 and CDR2 sequences are SGHTA and FQGNSA. V was pared by 5 bases and J by 7 bases, with 11 bases of the junction left unmatched. The CDR3 DNA is TGTGCCAGCAGCCCCGGGATGGGACTAGCGGGATATAATGAGCAGTTCTTC. Protein product: CASSPGMGLAGYNEQFF.

V usage is TRBV30 and J usage is TRBJ1-1; tentative D call: TRBD1 (5 bases). Trimming pared 3 bases from V and 11 bases from J, leaving 13 bases between. The length of the CDR3 is 11 residues. Germline-derived CDR1 and CDR2 are GTSNPN and SVGIG (reference sequence). This CDR3 reads CAWRDPGFAFF. The CDR3, as DNA: TGTGCCTGGAGGGACCCAGGGTTTGCTTTCTTT.

This clonotype has a single count. This may come from a read error, since a much larger clone is one base off. This chain links TRBV3-1 with TRBJ1-1, with D maybe TRBD1 (5 bases). Germline CDR1 LGHDT, CDR2 YNNKEL (reference sequence). Deletions cut 3 bases from V and 1 base from J, with 9 bases between. This CDR3 has 14 residues. The CDR3 DNA is TGTGCCAGCAGCCACGGGACGGGGAACACTGAAGCTTTCTTT. It codes for CASSHGTGNTEAFF.

The chain recombines TRBV12-5 with TRBJ2-1; D call uncertain. The CDR3 is 16 amino acids. The V end was cut by 0 bases, the J end by 8 bases, with 17 bases between. From germline, CDR1 is LGHNT and CDR2 FRNRAP. Written as DNA, the CDR3 is TGTGCTAGTGGTTTGGTACCGTCCAGTAATAGGGATGAGCAGTTCTTC. It translates to CASGLVPSSNRDEQFF.

This chain links TRBV4-3 with TRBJ2-7; D is tentatively TRBD1 or TRBD2 (6 bases each). Germline CDR1 and CDR2: LGHNA and YSLEER. Trimming took off 1 base at V and 5 bases at J, with 15 bases between the two ends. The CDR3 is made up of 15 amino acids. The CDR3 DNA is TGCGCCAGCAGCCAAGCAGGGAGGAGGGGGGACGAGCAGTACTTC. This translates into CASSQAGRRGDEQYF.

The sample holds one count of this clonotype. The chain has TRBV3-1 and TRBJ2-1, with a weak D call TRBD2 (5 bases). V lost 0 bases and J 9 bases, leaving 15 bases between the germline ends. CDR3 length equals 15 residues. Germline V lookup: CDR1 LGHDT, CDR2 YNNKEL (reference sequence). DNA for the CDR3: TGTGCCAGCAGCCAAGAGGCTAGCCCTGGTTTTGAGCAGTTCTTC. Its protein product is CASSQEASPGFEQFF.

This chain links TRBV29-1 with TRBJ2-1; D assignment may be TRBD1 or TRBD2 (5 bases each). This CDR3 is built from 18 residues. In germline, CDR1 is SQVTM, CDR2 ANQGSEA. The germline V and J ends were trimmed by 7 bases and 2 bases, with 27 bases remaining between them. The CDR3 DNA sequence: TGCAGCGACCAACCACCGGAGGTTATAGGGGCACCCTACAATGAGCAGTTCTTC. Its protein product is CSDQPPEVIGAPYNEQFF.

The chain has TRBV29-1 and TRBJ2-4; 7 bases match TRBD1. V lost 0 bases to trimming and J lost 8 bases; unmatched junction nucleotides: 13. Germline V gene sequence: CDR1 SQVTM, CDR2 ANQGSEA. The CDR3 contains 16 residues. CDR3 nucleotide sequence: TGCAGCGTTGAAGATCCTGACAGGGTTTCTAGAGACATTCAGTACTTC. This encodes CSVEDPDRVSRDIQYF.

This sequence joins TRBV11-2 and TRBJ1-5; no definite D call. The V end was cut by 1 base, the J end by 7 bases, with 8 bases between. Germline CDR1 and CDR2: SGHAT and FQNNGV. This CDR3 has 13 amino acids. DNA for the CDR3: TGTGCCAGCAGCTTAGGGGTAGGGCAGCCCCAGCATTTT. Its protein product is CASSLGVGQPQHF.

The sample holds a few counts of this clonotype. The DNA for the CDR3 is TGTGCCAGCAGCTTAGCAGGAACGACAGGGAAGGAGTCCTACAATGAGCAGTTCTTC. Residues: CASSLAGTTGKESYNEQFF. The gene calls are TRBV5-6 and TRBJ2-1, with 7 positions matching TRBD1. The junction had 15 bases not matched to a gene; V was cut back by 2 bases and J by 1 base. This CDR3 comprises 19 residues. Germline CDR1 is SGHDT and CDR2 is YYEEEE.

The CDR3 sequence is CATGGPGQAYEQYF. CDR3 in DNA: TGTGCCACGGGAGGTCCGGGACAGGCCTACGAGCAGTACTTC. This chain joins TRBV10-3 and TRBJ2-7, with D perhaps TRBD1 (8 bases). Germline V gives CDR1 ENHRY, CDR2 SYGVKD. The length of the CDR3 is 14 residues. Trimming stripped 10 bases from V and 2 bases from J, with 18 bases between.

This chain uses TRBV9 with TRBJ2-5; tentatively, D is TRBD2 (5 bases). The V gene lost 2 bases and the J gene lost 1 base, with 18 bases spanning the gap. The germline V gene encodes CDR1 SGDLS and CDR2 YYNGEE. CDR3 length: 17 amino acids. The chain's CDR3 is CASSVGGGSQRQETQYF. The CDR3, as DNA: TGTGCCAGCAGCGTTGGAGGTGGGAGTCAGCGCCAAGAGACCCAGTACTTC. Complete variable domain (other parts from reference TRBV9 and TRBJ2-5): DSGVTQTPKHLITATGQRVTLRCSPRSGDLSVYWYQQSLDQGLQFLIQYYNGEERAKGNILERFSAQQFPDLHSELNLSSLELGDSALYFCASSVGGGSQRQETQYFGPGTRLLVL.